The source of this T cell receptor beta chain is a study of glioma-infiltrating T cells. Findings and caveats of the study: Tissue and blood shared very few CDR3 sequences. Gliomas, especially low-grade, showed above-expected tissue-blood divergence; non-neoplastic patients showed below.

This clonotype was seen ten or more times. Its antigen remains unidentified. The iRepertoire nested amplicon-rescue multiplex PCR amplified TCR alpha and beta CDR3s from RNA. Input was 100-400 ng of tissue mRNA or PBMC total RNA. TCRdb re-called the multiplex PCR reads through MiXCR, storing one row per CDR3 protein. Seen here are 84,000 or so distinct CDR3 sequences, 20% to 25% observed once, and the top ten hold approximately 7%. The germline V gene encodes CDR1 SGHNT and CDR2 YYREEE (reference sequence). V lost 4 bases and J 4 bases, leaving 14 bases between the germline ends. The CDR3 loop spans 14 amino acids.

What was sequenced was glioma tissue, nonneoplastic brain tissue, or PBMCs (not recorded which). The chain is built from TRBV5-4 and TRBJ1-1; perhaps TRBD1 as D (6 bases). The clonotype was recovered from a human donor with low-grade glioma or glioblastoma, undergoing nonglioma brain surgery, or in good health (not recorded which). CDR3 protein: CASSDQGRGTEAFF. The CDR3 nucleotides are TGTGCCAGCAGCGACCAGGGGAGAGGCACTGAAGCTTTCTTT.